This section outlines one TCR beta chain sequence together with its context. Its antigen remains unidentified. Germline CDR1 SGHTA, CDR2 FQGTGA. Trimming cost V 4 bases and J 4 bases; bases outside gene matches: 6. This CDR3 has 14 amino acids. This specimen belongs to a study of cytomegalovirus exposure and HLA in healthy donors. Notes on the study in general: There were a few CMV-associated chains whose specificity for CMV antigens was confirmed in vitro. By HLA locus, TCR association rates varied in a later analysis, with DRB1 showing the most and HLA-C the fewest. Later analysis associated a missense DCLRE1C variant with TCR beta V- and J-gene trimming.

Primers: 60 Vbeta forward and 13 Jbeta reverse. The method was immunoSEQ multiplex PCR; TCRdb's version includes in-frame clones alone and lacks a portion of them. The repertoire holds some 180,000 clones, with approximately 77% as singletons. This TCR derives from a man aged 35 to 55 in good health and CMV-seropositive. Sequenced material: PBMCs. The chain recombines TRBV7-3 with TRBJ2-7, with TRBD2 identical over 8 bases. The CDR3 nucleotides read TGTGCCAGCAGCTCAAGCGGGAGCCCTTACGAGCAGTACTTC. As protein: CASSSSGSPYEQYF.